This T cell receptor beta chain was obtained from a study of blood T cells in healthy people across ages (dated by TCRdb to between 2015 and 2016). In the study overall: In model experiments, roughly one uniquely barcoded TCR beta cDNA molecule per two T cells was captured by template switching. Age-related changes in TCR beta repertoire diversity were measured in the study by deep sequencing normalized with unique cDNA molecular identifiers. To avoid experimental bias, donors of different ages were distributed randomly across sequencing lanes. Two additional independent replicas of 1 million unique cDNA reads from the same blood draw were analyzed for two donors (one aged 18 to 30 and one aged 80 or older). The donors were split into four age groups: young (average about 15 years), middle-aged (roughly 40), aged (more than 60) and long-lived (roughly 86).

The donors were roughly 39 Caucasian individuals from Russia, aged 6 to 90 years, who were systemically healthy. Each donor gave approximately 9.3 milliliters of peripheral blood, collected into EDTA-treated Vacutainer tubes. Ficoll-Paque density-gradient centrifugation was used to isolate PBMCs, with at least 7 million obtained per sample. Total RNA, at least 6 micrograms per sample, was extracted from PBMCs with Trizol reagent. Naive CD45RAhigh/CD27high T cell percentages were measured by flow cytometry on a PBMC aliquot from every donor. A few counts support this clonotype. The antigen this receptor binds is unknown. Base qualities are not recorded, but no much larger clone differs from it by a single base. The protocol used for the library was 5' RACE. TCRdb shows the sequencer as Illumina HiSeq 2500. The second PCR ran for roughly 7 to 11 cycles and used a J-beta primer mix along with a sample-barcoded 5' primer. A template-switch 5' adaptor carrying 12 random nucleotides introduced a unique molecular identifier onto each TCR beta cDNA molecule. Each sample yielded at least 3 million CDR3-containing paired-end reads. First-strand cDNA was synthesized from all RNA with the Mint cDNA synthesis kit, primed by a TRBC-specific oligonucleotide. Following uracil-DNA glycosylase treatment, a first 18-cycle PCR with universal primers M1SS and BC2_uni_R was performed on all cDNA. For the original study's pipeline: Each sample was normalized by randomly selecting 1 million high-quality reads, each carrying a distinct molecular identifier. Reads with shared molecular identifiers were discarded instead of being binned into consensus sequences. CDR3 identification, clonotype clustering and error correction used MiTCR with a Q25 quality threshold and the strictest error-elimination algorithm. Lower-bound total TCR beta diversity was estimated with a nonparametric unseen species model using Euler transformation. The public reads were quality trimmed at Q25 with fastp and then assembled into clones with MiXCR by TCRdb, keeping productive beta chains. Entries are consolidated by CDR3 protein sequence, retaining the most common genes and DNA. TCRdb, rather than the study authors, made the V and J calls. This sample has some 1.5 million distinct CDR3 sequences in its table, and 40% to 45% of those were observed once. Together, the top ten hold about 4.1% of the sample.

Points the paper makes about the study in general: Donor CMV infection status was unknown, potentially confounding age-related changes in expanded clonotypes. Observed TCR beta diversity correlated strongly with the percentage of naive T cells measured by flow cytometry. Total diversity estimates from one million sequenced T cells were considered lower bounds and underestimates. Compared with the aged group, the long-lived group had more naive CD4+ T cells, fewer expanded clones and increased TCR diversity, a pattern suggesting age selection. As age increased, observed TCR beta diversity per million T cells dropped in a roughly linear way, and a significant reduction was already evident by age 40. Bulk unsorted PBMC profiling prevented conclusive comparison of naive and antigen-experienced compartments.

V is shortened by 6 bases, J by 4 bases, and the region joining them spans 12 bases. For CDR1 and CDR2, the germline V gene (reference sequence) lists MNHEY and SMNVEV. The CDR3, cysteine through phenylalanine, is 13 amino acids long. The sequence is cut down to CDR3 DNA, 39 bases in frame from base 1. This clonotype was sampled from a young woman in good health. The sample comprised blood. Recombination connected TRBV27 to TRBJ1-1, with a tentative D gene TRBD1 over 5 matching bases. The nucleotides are TGTGCCAGCAGCGCTCCAGGGTTCACTGAAGCTTTCTTT. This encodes CASSAPGFTEAFF.